Listed below are T cell receptor beta chains from one sample, sequenced in a study of T cells in Graves' hyperthyroidism and ophthalmopathy. In TCRdb, the multiplex PCR reads were re-called with MiXCR into one record per CDR3 protein. The table shows nearly 600,000 distinct CDR3 sequences, with over 12% occurring only once. Sequenced sample: blood. The receptors were sampled from a woman between 18 and 29 years old with Graves' ophthalmopathy. Both conserved end residues are part of each CDR3. A D gene is named only where the DNA matches it firmly. Clone size is not always given. Where it is, it says once, few, many or a class for expanded clones.

cdr3_nt cdr3_aa j_call d_call clone_size v_call
TGCAGTGCTAGAGAAGAGACCCAGTACTTC CSAREETQYF TRBJ2-5 NA many TRBV20-1
TGTGCCAGCAGCCCAGCGGGGGACACAGATACGCAGTATTTT CASSPAGDTDTQYF TRBJ2-3 TRBD2 many TRBV28
TGTGCCAGCTCACCTGGCAATCAGCCCCAGCATTTT CASSPGNQPQHF TRBJ1-5 NA many TRBV12-3/TRBV12-4
TGTGCCAGCAGCTTACGTGGGACTCAGCCCCAGCATTTT CASSLRGTQPQHF TRBJ1-5 NA many TRBV7-8
TGTGCCACCAGTCGCAACGGAGAGGGACCCGGCGGGCTGTTTTTT CATSRNGEGPGGLFF TRBJ2-2 NA many TRBV24-1
TGTGCCAGCAGCCCCGAATACGAGCAGTACTTC CASSPEYEQYF TRBJ2-7 NA many TRBV7-9
TGTGCCAGCACAACTCGGACAGGTCCCTACGAGCAGTACTTC CASTTRTGPYEQYF TRBJ2-7 TRBD1 many TRBV11-2
TGTGCCAGCAGTCGCTGGACAGGCGGGAACCTTAATACGCAGTATTTT CASSRWTGGNLNTQYF TRBJ2-3 NA many TRBV12-3/TRBV12-4
TGTGCCAGCAGCGGGACTAGCGGGTCTTTCGAGCAGTACTTC CASSGTSGSFEQYF TRBJ2-7 TRBD2 many TRBV7-8
TGCAGTGCTATTCGGCCCTGGGAGGGGAGCTCCTACAATGAGCAGTTCTTC CSAIRPWEGSSYNEQFF TRBJ2-1 TRBD2 many TRBV20-1
TGTGCCAGCAACCCTATACGTACCAGACAGGGGAGGAACACTGAAGCTTTCTTT CASNPIRTRQGRNTEAFF TRBJ1-1 TRBD1 many TRBV11-2
TGTGCCTGGAGACCGGGACAGGGGACTGAAGCTTTCTTT CAWRPGQGTEAFF TRBJ1-1 TRBD1 NA TRBV30
TGTGCCTGGAGCCCCTCTGGAAACACCATATATTTT CAWSPSGNTIYF TRBJ1-3 NA few TRBV30
TGTGCCAGCAGCCGGCTCGGGCGAGAGCAGTACTTC CASSRLGREQYF TRBJ2-7 NA few TRBV3-1
TGTGCCAGCAGTTTATGGCCGGGTGGGGGCGGCTACGAGCAGTACTTC CASSLWPGGGGYEQYF TRBJ2-7 NA NA TRBV28
TGTGCCAGCAGCTTAGTTGCGGAAGCACAAGAGACCCAGTACTTC CASSLVAEAQETQYF TRBJ2-5 NA many TRBV7-6
TGTGCCAGCAGCCCCCGCGAGGCCCGAGACACTGAAGCTTTCTTT CASSPREARDTEAFF TRBJ1-1 NA NA TRBV7-9
TGTGCCACTCAATCCCCGGGTTATAATTCACCCCTCCACTTT CATQSPGYNSPLHF TRBJ1-6 NA NA TRBV10-3
TGTGCCAGCAGCTTACGGCAGTTTAACACTGAAGCTTTCTTT CASSLRQFNTEAFF TRBJ1-1 NA many TRBV7-9
TGTGCCAGCAGCGTACGGGGGACTAGCGGCTACAATGAGCAGTTCTTC CASSVRGTSGYNEQFF TRBJ2-1 TRBD2 NA TRBV6-1
TGTGCCAGCCTCCGTGGGACTAGCGGGGCCTACAATGAGCAGTTCTTC CASLRGTSGAYNEQFF TRBJ2-1 TRBD2 NA TRBV2
TGTGCCAGCAGCTTAGGCGGGAGAAATTCACCCCTCCACTTT CASSLGGRNSPLHF TRBJ1-6 NA NA TRBV7-6
TGTGCCAGCAGTCCCCCCGCCCTCGACTACGAGCAGTACTTC CASSPPALDYEQYF TRBJ2-7 NA many TRBV2
TGCAGTGCTAGGGGACAGGGAAATGCTAAGACCCAGTACTTC CSARGQGNAKTQYF TRBJ2-5 TRBD1 many TRBV20-1
TGTGCCAGCAGCTTAGGCCAAGACACCGGGGAGCTGTTTTTT CASSLGQDTGELFF TRBJ2-2 NA many TRBV7-9
TGCGCCAGCAGCCACCCGCCTCTAGGACTAGCTTTTTCGGCCGAGCAGTACTTC CASSHPPLGLAFSAEQYF TRBJ2-7 TRBD2 few TRBV4-1
TGTGCCAGTTTCACATTTGGGGGCACTAATGAAAAACTGTTTTTT CASFTFGGTNEKLFF TRBJ1-4 NA NA TRBV19
TGTGCCAGCAGTTTACCTCTCGGCGGGAGGAGGGAGGCAGATACGCAGTATTTT CASSLPLGGRREADTQYF TRBJ2-3 TRBD2 many TRBV28
TGCGCCAGCAGCCTGGGGCGGGGGATTAACTCTGGAAACACCATATATTTT CASSLGRGINSGNTIYF TRBJ1-3 NA NA TRBV4-1
TGCGCCAGCAGCCCTATAGGACAGGGGAACTATGGCTACACCTTC CASSPIGQGNYGYTF TRBJ1-2 TRBD1 NA TRBV4-1
TGTGCCAGCAGTTCCTGGGCAGAGTCCCTCAATGAGCAGTTCTTC CASSSWAESLNEQFF TRBJ2-1 NA many TRBV27
TGCAGCGCCCGACTGGGGACTAGCGGCCATCAGAACACCGGGGAGCTGTTTTTT CSARLGTSGHQNTGELFF TRBJ2-2 TRBD2 NA TRBV29-1
TGTGCCAGCAGCACAGAGGTTACAGGGGCGAGCGGAAAACTGTTTTTT CASSTEVTGASGKLFF TRBJ1-4 TRBD1 NA TRBV7-2
TGTGCCAGCAGCTCACCTAGCGGGAGGGGGCACAATGAGCAGTTCTTC CASSSPSGRGHNEQFF TRBJ2-1 TRBD2 many TRBV7-9
TGTGCCAGCAGCCAAGATCAAGGGAACTATGGCTACACCTTC CASSQDQGNYGYTF TRBJ1-2 NA many TRBV4-2
TGTGCCAGCTCACGGTTAGCGGGAGGCGAAGACGAGCAGTACTTC CASSRLAGGEDEQYF TRBJ2-7 TRBD2 few TRBV18
TGTGCCAGCAGCCGGGACAGGGGCCCCCTCTATGGCTACACCTTC CASSRDRGPLYGYTF TRBJ1-2 TRBD1 NA TRBV6-1